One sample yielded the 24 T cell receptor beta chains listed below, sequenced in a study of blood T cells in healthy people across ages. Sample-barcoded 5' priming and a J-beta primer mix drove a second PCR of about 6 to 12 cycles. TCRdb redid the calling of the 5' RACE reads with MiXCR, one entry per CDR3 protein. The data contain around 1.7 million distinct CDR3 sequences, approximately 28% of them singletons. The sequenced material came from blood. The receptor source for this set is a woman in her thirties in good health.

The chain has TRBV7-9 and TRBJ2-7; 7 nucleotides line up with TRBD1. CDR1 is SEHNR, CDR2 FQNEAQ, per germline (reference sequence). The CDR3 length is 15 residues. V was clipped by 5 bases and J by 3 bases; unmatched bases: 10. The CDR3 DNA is TGTGCCAGCAGCCCAGACAGGGATGCCTACTACGAGCAGTACTTC. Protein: CASSPDRDAYYEQYF.

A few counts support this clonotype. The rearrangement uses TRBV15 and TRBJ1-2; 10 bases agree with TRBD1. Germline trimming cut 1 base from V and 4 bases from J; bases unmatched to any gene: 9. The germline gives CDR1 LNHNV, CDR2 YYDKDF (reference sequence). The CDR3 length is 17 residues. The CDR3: CATSRVGTGVAAYGYTF. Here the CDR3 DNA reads TGTGCCACCAGCAGAGTGGGGACAGGGGTAGCCGCCTATGGCTACACCTTC.

DNA of the CDR3: TGCAGTGCCCTAAGACAGGGGGCGGTAGGCTACACCTTC. Translation gives CSALRQGAVGYTF. The V call is TRBV20-1, the J call TRBJ1-2; 10 nucleotides agree with TRBD1. The germline V gene encodes CDR1 DFQATT and CDR2 SNEGSKA (reference sequence). The CDR3 loop spans 13 amino acids. V lost 6 bases to trimming and J lost 8 bases; unmatched junction nucleotides: 9.

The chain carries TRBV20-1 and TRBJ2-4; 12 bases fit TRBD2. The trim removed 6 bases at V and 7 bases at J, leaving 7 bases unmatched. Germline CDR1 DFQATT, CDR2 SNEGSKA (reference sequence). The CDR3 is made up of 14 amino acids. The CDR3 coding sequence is TGCAGTGCCCCGACTAGCGGGGGCGGTAACATTCAGTACTTC. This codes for CSAPTSGGGNIQYF.

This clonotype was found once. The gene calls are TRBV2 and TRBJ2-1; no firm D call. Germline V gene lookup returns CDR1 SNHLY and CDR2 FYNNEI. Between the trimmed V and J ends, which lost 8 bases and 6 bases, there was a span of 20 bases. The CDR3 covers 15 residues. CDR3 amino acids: CASAYEKVGINEQFF. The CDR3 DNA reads TGTGCCAGCGCGTACGAGAAGGTCGGAATCAATGAGCAGTTCTTC. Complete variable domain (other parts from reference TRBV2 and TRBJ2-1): EPEVTQTPSHQVTQMGQEVILRCVPISNHLYFYWYRQILGQKVEFLVSFYNNEISEKSEIFDDQFSVERPDGSNFTLKIRSTKLEDSAMYFCASAYEKVGINEQFFGPGTRLTVL.

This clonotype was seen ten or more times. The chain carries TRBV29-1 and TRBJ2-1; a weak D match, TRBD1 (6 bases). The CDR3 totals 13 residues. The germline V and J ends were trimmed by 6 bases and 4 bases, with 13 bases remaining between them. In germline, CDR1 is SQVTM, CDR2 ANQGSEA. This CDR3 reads CSVGTPAYNEQFF. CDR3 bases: TGCAGCGTCGGGACACCAGCGTACAATGAGCAGTTCTTC.

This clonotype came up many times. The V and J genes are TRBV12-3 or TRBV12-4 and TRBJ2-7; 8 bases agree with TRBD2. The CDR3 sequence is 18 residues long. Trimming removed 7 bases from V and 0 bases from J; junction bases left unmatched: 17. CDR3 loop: CASMGTLALGTSSYEQYF. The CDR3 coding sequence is TGTGCCAGCATGGGGACTCTTGCGCTGGGGACTAGCTCCTACGAGCAGTACTTC.

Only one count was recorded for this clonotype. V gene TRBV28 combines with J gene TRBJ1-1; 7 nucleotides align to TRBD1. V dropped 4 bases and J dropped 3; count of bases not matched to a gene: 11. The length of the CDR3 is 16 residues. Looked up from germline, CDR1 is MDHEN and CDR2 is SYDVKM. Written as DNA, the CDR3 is TGTGCCAGCAGTTATCCCGGGACAGACTCCGACACTGAAGCTTTCTTT. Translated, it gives CASSYPGTDSDTEAFF.

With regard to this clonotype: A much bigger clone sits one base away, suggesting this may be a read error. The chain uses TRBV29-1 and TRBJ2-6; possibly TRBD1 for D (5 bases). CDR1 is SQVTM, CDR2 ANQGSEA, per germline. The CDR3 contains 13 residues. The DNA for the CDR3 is TGCAGCGTTGAAAGCTCTGGGGCCAACGTCCGGACTTTC. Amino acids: CSVESSGANVRTF.

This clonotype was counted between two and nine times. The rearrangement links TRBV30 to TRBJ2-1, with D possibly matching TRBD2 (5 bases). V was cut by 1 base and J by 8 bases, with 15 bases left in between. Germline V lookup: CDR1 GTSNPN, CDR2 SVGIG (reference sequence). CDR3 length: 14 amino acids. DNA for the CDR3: TGTGCCTGGAGTGGTGGTACTAGTCTAGATGAGCAGTTCTTC. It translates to CAWSGGTSLDEQFF.

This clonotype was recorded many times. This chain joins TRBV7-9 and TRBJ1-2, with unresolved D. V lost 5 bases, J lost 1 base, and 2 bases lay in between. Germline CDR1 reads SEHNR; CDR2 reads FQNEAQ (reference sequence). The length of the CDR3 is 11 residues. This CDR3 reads CASSNNYGYTF. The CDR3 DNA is TGTGCCAGCAGCAATAACTATGGCTACACCTTC.

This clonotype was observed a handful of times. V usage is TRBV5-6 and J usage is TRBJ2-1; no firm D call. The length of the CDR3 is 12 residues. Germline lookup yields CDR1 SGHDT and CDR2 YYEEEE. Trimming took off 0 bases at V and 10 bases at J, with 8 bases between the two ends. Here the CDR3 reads CASSLDAVEQFF. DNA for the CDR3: TGTGCCAGCAGCTTGGATGCGGTGGAGCAGTTCTTC.

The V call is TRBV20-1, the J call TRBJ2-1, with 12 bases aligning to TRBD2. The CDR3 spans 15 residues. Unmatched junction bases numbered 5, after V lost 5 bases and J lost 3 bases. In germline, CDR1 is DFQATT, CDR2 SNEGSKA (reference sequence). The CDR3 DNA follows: TGCAGTGCTTCTACTAGCGGGGGGCACTACAATGAGCAGTTCTTC. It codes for CSASTSGGHYNEQFF.

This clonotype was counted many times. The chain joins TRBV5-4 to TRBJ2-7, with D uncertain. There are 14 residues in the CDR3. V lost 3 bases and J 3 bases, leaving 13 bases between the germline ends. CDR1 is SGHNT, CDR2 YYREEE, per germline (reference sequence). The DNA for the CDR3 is TGTGCCAGCAGCTCAGACGCGGTAAACTACGAGCAGTACTTC. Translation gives CASSSDAVNYEQYF.

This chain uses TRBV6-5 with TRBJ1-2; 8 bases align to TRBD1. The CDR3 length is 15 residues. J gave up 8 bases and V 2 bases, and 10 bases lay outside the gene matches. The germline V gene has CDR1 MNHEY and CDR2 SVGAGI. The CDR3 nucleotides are TGTGCCAGCAGTTACCAGTCCCGGGACAGGCGCGGCTACACCTTC. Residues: CASSYQSRDRRGYTF.

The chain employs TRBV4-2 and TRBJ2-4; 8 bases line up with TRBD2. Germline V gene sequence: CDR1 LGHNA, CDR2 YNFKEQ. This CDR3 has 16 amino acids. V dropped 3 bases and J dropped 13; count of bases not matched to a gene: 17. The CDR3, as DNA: TGTGCCAGCAGCCAGGCCAGCGGGGGACTCAACAATGAGCAGTACTTC. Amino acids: CASSQASGGLNNEQYF.

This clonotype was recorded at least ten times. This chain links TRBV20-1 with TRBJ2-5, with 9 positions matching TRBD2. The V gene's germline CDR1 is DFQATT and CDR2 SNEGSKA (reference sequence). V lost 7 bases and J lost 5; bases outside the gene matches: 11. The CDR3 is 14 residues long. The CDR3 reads CSGGRGGLGETQYF. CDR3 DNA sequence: TGCAGTGGGGGGCGGGGGGGCCTCGGTGAGACCCAGTACTTC.

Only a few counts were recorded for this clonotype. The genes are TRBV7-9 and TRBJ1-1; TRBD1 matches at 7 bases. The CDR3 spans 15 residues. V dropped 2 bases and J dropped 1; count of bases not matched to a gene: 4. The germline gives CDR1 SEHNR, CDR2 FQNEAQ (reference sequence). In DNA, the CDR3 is TGTGCCAGCAGCTTAACGGACAGGTCGAACACTGAAGCTTTCTTT. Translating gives CASSLTDRSNTEAFF.

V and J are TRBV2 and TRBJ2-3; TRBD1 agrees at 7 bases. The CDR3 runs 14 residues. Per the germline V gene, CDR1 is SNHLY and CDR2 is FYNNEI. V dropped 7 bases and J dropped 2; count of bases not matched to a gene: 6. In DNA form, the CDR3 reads TGTGCCAGCACCATGGACAGGCCCACAGATACGCAGTATTTT. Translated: CASTMDRPTDTQYF.

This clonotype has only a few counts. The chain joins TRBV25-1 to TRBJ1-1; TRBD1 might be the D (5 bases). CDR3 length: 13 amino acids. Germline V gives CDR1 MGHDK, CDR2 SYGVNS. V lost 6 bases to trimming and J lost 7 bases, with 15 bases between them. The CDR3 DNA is TGTGCCAGCAGGGGGGGACGCGGGGATGAAGCTTTCTTT. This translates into CASRGGRGDEAFF.

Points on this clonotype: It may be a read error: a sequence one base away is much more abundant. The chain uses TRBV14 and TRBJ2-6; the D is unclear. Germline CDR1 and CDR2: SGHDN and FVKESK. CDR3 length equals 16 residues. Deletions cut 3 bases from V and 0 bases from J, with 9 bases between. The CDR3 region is CASSHRYGSGANVLTF. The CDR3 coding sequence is TGTGCCAGCAGCCATCGGTACGGCTCTGGGGCCAACGTCCTGACTTTC.

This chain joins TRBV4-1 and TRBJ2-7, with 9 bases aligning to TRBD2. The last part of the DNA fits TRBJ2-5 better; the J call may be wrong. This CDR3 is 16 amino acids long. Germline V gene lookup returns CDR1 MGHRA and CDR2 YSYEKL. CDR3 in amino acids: CASSREGGGASETQYF. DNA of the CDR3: TGCGCCAGCAGCCGGGAAGGCGGGGGGGCCTCGGAGACCCAGTACTTC.

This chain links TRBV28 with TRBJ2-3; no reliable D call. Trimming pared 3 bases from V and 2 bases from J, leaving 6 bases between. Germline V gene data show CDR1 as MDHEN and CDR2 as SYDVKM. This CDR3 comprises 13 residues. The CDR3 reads CASSFVATDTQYF. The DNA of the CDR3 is TGTGCCAGCAGTTTCGTCGCCACAGATACGCAGTATTTT.

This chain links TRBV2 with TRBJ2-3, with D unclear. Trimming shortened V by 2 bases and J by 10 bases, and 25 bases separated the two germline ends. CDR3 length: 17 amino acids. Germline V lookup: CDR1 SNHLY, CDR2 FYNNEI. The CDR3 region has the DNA TGTGCCAGCAGTGAATATGAAGGACCCCAAGTCCGTGTAGCGCAGTATTTT. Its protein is CASSEYEGPQVRVAQYF.